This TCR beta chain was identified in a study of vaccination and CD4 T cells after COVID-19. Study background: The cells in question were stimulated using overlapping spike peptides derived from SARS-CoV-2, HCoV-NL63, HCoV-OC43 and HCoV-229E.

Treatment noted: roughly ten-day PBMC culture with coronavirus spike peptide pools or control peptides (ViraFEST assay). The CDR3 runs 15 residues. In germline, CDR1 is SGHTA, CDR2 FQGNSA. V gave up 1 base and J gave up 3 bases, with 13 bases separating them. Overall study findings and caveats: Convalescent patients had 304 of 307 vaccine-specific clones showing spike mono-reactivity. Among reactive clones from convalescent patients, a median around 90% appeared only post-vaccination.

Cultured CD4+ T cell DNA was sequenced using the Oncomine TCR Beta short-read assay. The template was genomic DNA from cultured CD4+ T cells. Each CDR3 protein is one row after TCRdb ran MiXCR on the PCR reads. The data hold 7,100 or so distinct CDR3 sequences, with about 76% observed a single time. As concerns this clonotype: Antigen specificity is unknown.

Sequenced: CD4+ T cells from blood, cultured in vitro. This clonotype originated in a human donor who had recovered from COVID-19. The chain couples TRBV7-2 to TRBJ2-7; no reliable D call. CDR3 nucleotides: TGTGCCAGCAGCTTAGTCACCTTTGATGTCTACGAGCAGTACTTC. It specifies CASSLVTFDVYEQYF.